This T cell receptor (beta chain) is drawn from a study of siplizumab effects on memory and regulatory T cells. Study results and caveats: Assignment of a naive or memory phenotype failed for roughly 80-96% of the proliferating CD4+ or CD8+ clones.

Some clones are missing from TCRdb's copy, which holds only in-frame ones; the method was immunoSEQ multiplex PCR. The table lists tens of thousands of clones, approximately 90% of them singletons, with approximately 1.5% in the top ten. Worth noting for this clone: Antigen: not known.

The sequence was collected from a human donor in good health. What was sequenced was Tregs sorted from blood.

The CDR3 region is CASSLAGAERGYNTGELFF. For the CDR3, the DNA is TGCGCCAGCAGCTTGGCAGGGGCTGAGAGGGGCTACAACACCGGGGAGCTGTTTTTT. This chain connects TRBV5-1 to TRBJ2-2; perhaps TRBD1 as D (6 bases). The CDR3 length is 19 residues. Germline loops: CDR1 SGHRS, CDR2 YFSETQ. With 0 bases removed from V and 2 bases from J, the gap between germline ends came to 20 bases.